One and the same sample provided the 17 T cell receptor beta chains below, sequenced in a study of Graves' ophthalmopathy and Graves' hyperthyroidism. Researchers took RNA transcripts and amplified TCR beta CDR3 regions from them. HTBI primers served in a first-round RT-PCR, which a second-round multiplex PCR followed. TCRdb analysed the multiplex PCR reads with MiXCR anew, one entry per CDR3 protein. The sample records roughly 420,000 distinct CDR3 sequences, around 20% being singletons. The sample comprised peripheral blood. Every receptor here comes from a woman aged 18-29 years with stable Graves' hyperthyroidism.

There are many counts of this clonotype. V and J are TRBV20-1 and TRBJ1-6; weak D call: TRBD1 (5 bases). V lost 1 base to trimming and J lost 6 bases, with 13 bases between them. The CDR3 runs 15 residues. The V gene's germline CDR1 is DFQATT and CDR2 SNEGSKA (reference sequence). CDR3 loop: CSARVWRRGNSPLHF. CDR3 bases: TGCAGTGCTAGAGTCTGGCGTAGGGGTAATTCACCCCTCCACTTT.

This clonotype was picked up many times. The V call is TRBV25-1, the J call TRBJ1-2; 8 bases map to TRBD1. Losses at the gene ends were 6 bases for V and 0 bases for J; bases not matched to a gene: 0. Germline values: CDR1 MGHDK, CDR2 SYGVNS. The CDR3 length is 13 residues. For the CDR3, the DNA is TGTGCCAGCAGCAGGGGGCCTAACTATGGCTACACCTTC. It encodes CASSRGPNYGYTF.

In this sample, this clonotype turned up many times. V usage is TRBV20-1 and J usage is TRBJ1-2; D unclear. CDR1 DFQATT and CDR2 SNEGSKA come from the germline V gene (reference sequence). Trimming removed 0 bases from V and 4 bases from J, with 9 bases in between. This CDR3 has 13 residues. This chain's CDR3 is CSARDLVSYGYTF. The CDR3 DNA follows: TGCAGTGCTAGAGATTTGGTGAGCTATGGCTACACCTTC.

This clonotype has at least ten counts. The chain uses TRBV25-1 and TRBJ1-5, with no clear D. Trimming shortened V by 2 bases and J by 5 bases, and 4 bases separated the two germline ends. Germline lookup yields CDR1 MGHDK and CDR2 SYGVNS. The CDR3 sequence is 12 residues long. CDR3 bases: TGTGCCAGCAGTGAAAAGGATCAGCCCCAGCATTTT. Its protein product is CASSEKDQPQHF.

The table lists this clonotype with a few counts. V usage is TRBV6-1 and J usage is TRBJ2-7; perhaps D is TRBD1 or TRBD2 (7 bases each). With 7 bases removed from V and 4 bases from J, the gap between germline ends came to 17 bases. Germline CDR1 is MNHNS and CDR2 is SASEGT. The CDR3 runs to 14 residues. The DNA of the CDR3 is TGTGCCAGCACCCCCAGGGGGGGGCGGTACGAGCAGTACTTC. Residues: CASTPRGGRYEQYF.

This clonotype has at least ten counts. The chain couples TRBV27 to TRBJ2-2, with 9 bases matching TRBD2. CDR3 length equals 17 residues. Germline assignment: CDR1 MNHEY and CDR2 SMNVEV (reference sequence). After removal of 3 bases from V and 5 bases from J, the junction contained 10 bases not matched to a gene. The CDR3 region has the DNA TGTGCCAGCAGTTTTACCCATAGCGGGAGTTCGACCGGGGAGCTGTTTTTT. Amino acid sequence: CASSFTHSGSSTGELFF.

This clonotype was recorded at least ten times. The chain links TRBV6-5 to TRBJ2-7; 9 positions match TRBD1. The CDR3 runs to 14 residues. CDR1 MNHEY and CDR2 SVGAGI come from the germline V gene. J lost 6 bases, V lost 2 bases, and 5 bases had no gene match. CDR3 nucleotide sequence: TGTGCCAGCAGTTACGGGACAGGGTCACTCGAGCAGTACTTC. Encoded protein: CASSYGTGSLEQYF.

This clonotype was recorded at least ten times. V is TRBV6-2 or TRBV6-3 and J is TRBJ1-5; D is uncertain. The length of the CDR3 is 13 residues. Germline V CDR1 and CDR2: MNHEY, SVGEGT. V was pared by 7 bases and J by 0 bases, with 7 bases between. The CDR3 DNA sequence: TGTGCCAGCAAGCTTAATAGCAATCAGCCCCAGCATTTT. Translated, it gives CASKLNSNQPQHF.

This clonotype was counted a few times. This may be a read error: a much more frequent sequence differs by one nucleotide. The rearrangement uses TRBV28 and TRBJ1-1; 10 bases agree with TRBD1. The CDR3 is 15 residues long. CDR1 and CDR2 from the germline V gene are MDHEN and SYDVKM. Trimming took 1 base from V and 7 from J; bases not matched to a gene: 6. In DNA form, the CDR3 reads TGTGCCAGCAGTTTATATGAGACAGGGGGCGTTGAAGCTTTCTTT. It encodes CASSLYETGGVEAFF.

In nucleotides, the CDR3 is TGTGCCAGCAGCCCCCCAAGGAATGGCTACACCTTC. This gives the protein CASSPPRNGYTF. The genes are TRBV4-2 and TRBJ1-2; D call uncertain. Looked up from germline, CDR1 is LGHNA and CDR2 is YNFKEQ. The V gene lost 4 bases and the J gene lost 6 bases, with 9 bases spanning the gap. This CDR3 spans 12 amino acids.

This clonotype appeared many times. This sequence joins TRBV11-1 and TRBJ2-7; D unresolved. This CDR3 is built from 12 residues. CDR1 and CDR2 (germline): SGHAT, FQDESV (reference sequence). With 0 bases removed from V and 5 bases from J, the gap between germline ends came to 5 bases. The CDR3 here is CASSLAVHEQYF. The CDR3 region has the DNA TGTGCCAGCAGCTTAGCGGTCCACGAGCAGTACTTC.

Concerning this clonotype: A much larger clone differs by one base, so this may be a read error. The gene calls are TRBV29-1 and TRBJ2-2; perhaps D is TRBD1 or TRBD2 (5 bases each). The CDR3 has 13 amino acids. Germline CDR1 is SQVTM and CDR2 is ANQGSEA. CDR3 amino acids: CSVDDRYTGELCF. The CDR3 bases are TGCAGCGTTGACGACAGATACACCGGGGAGCTGTGTTTT.

The sample holds many counts of this clonotype. The J gene is TRBJ2-7, the V gene TRBV10-3, with TRBD2 as a possible D gene (6 bases). Trimming removed 5 bases from V and 5 bases from J, with 16 bases in between. Germline V gives CDR1 ENHRY, CDR2 SYGVKD. The CDR3 has 14 residues. The CDR3 loop is CAISNSGLPHEQYF. The CDR3 nucleotides read TGTGCCATCAGTAATAGCGGTCTCCCCCACGAGCAGTACTTC.

This rearrangement joins TRBV20-1 to TRBJ2-7, with 9 bases that match TRBD2. Trimming at V came to 3 bases and at J to 3 bases, leaving 6 bases not matched to a gene. The CDR3 has 14 residues. The germline V gene has CDR1 DFQATT and CDR2 SNEGSKA (reference sequence). As DNA, the CDR3 is TGCAGTGCTAGCTCCGGGACTAGCAGCTACGAGCAGTACTTC. It codes for CSASSGTSSYEQYF.

This clonotype was counted a few times. This rearrangement joins TRBV6-4 to TRBJ1-1; no clear D gene. This CDR3 is built from 13 residues. The V gene's germline CDR1 is MRHNA and CDR2 SNTAGT. The V end was cut by 5 bases, the J end by 1 base, with 8 bases between. Here the CDR3 DNA reads TGTGCCAGCAGTCTAAAGACGAACACTGAAGCTTTCTTT. Translating gives CASSLKTNTEAFF.

In the case of this clonotype: A much larger clone lies a single base off, so this may be a read error. V and J are TRBV11-3 and TRBJ1-1; D may be TRBD1 (6 bases). Per germline, CDR1 SGHNT and CDR2 YENEEA. This CDR3 has 13 residues. The V end was cut by 5 bases, the J end by 4 bases, with 11 bases between. The CDR3 DNA reads as TGTGCCAGCAGCCCCCAGGGGACCACTGAAGCTTTCTTT. Its protein is CASSPQGTTEAFF.

For this clonotype: One end of the junction fails to match germline, which may point to a read error. V and J are TRBV25-1 and TRBJ2-6, with 7 bases that match TRBD2. The V gene's germline CDR1 is MGHDK and CDR2 SYGVNS. This CDR3 comprises 16 residues. The CDR3 is CASSLQGGSGAYVLTF. In nucleotides, the CDR3 is TGTGCCAGCAGTCTGCAGGGAGGGAGTGGGGCCTACGTCCTGACTTTC.